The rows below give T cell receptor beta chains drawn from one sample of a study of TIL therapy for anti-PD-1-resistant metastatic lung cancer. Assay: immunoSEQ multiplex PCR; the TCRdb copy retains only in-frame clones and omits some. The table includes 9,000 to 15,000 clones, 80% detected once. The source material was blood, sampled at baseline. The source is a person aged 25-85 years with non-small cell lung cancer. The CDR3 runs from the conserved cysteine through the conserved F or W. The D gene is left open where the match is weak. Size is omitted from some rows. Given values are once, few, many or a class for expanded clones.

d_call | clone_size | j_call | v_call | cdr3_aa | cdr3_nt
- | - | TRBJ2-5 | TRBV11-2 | CASSPGETQYF | TGTGCCAGCAGCCCCGGGGAGACCCAGTACTTC
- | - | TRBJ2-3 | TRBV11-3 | CASSLLVTDTQYF | TGTGCCAGCAGCTTACTAGTCACAGATACGCAGTATTTT
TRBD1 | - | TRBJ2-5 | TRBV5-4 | CASSYRGRDSLRETQYF | TGTGCCAGCAGCTACAGGGGGCGCGATTCGTTGCGAGAGACCCAGTACTTC
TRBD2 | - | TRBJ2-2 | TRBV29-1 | CSVEWAGVNTGELFF | TGCAGCGTTGAGTGGGCGGGAGTGAACACCGGGGAGCTGTTTTTT
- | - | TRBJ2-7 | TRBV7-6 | CASSSRFQGPSSYEQYF | TGTGCCAGCAGCTCCCGATTCCAGGGGCCAAGCTCCTACGAGCAGTACTTC
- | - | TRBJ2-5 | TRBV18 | CASSPRGAQETQYF | TGTGCCAGCTCACCCAGGGGAGCCCAGGAGACCCAGTACTTC
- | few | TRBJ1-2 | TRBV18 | CASSGGMNYGYTF | TGTGCCAGCTCAGGGGGGATGAACTATGGCTACACCTTC
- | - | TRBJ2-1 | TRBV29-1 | CSVSHRQGTSDNEQFF | TGCAGCGTTTCCCACCGGCAGGGTACGTCGGACAATGAGCAGTTCTTC
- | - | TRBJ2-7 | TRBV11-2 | CASSLERYAYEQYF | TGTGCCAGCAGCTTAGAAAGGTACGCCTACGAGCAGTACTTC
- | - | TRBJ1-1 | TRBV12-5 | CASGLVRGAGRAEAFF | TGTGCTAGTGGTTTGGTACGAGGGGCAGGCAGGGCTGAAGCTTTCTTT
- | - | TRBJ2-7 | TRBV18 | CASSPGGAISYEQYF | TGTGCCAGCTCACCAGGGGGCGCGATATCCTACGAGCAGTACTTC
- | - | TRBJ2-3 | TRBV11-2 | CASSLGTLPHRADTQYF | TGTGCCAGCAGCTTAGGGACACTTCCTCACAGGGCAGATACGCAGTATTTT
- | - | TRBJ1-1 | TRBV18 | CASSPPSRGLAEAFF | TGTGCCAGCTCACCACCGAGCAGGGGACTTGCTGAAGCTTTCTTT
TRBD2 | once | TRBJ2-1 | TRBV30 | CAWRGTRSYNEQFF | TGTGCCTGGAGGGGGACTAGGTCCTACAATGAGCAGTTCTTC
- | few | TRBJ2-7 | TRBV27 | CASGYEQYF | TGTGCGAGCGGCTACGAGCAGTACTTC
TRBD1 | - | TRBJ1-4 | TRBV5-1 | CASSLLQGATGKLFF | TGCGCCAGCAGCTTATTACAGGGGGCGACAGGAAAACTGTTTTTT
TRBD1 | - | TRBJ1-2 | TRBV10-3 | CAITSGQGRENYGYTF | TGTGCCATCACCTCCGGACAGGGAAGGGAGAACTATGGCTACACCTTC
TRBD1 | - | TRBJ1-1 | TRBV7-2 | CASSPMGTGAFF | TGTGCCAGCAGCCCCATGGGGACAGGAGCTTTCTTT
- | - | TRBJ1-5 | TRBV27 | CASSLQVGSQPQHF | TGTGCCAGCAGTTTACAGGTCGGCAGCCAGCCCCAGCATTTT
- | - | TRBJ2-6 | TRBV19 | CASSSNGAGGANVLTF | TGTGCCAGTAGTTCGAACGGGGCGGGTGGGGCCAACGTCCTGACTTTC
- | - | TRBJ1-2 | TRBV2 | CASSAVTNYGYTF | TGTGCCAGCAGTGCTGTGACCAACTATGGCTACACCTTC
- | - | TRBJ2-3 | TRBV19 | CASSLLSTDTQYF | TGTGCCAGTAGCCTGTTAAGCACAGATACGCAGTATTTT
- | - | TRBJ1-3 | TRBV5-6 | CATVRTAGNTIYF | TGTGCCACCGTGCGGACAGCTGGAAACACCATATATTTT
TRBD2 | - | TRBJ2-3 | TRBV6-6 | CASRLGLAGGTDTQYF | TGTGCCAGCAGACTCGGACTAGCGGGAGGTACAGATACGCAGTATTTT
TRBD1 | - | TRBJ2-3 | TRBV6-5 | CASRPYRGPRDTQYF | TGTGCCAGCAGGCCCTACAGGGGGCCGAGGGATACGCAGTATTTT
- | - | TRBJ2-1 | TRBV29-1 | CSVPRFRGELVNEQFF | TGCAGCGTTCCGAGGTTTAGGGGGGAGCTTGTCAATGAGCAGTTCTTC
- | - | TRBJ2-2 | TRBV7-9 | CASSPTRGIGELFF | TGTGCCAGCAGCCCCACCAGGGGAATCGGGGAGCTGTTTTTT
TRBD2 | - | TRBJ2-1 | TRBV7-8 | CASSPLAGSYNEQFF | TGTGCCAGCAGTCCACTAGCGGGCTCCTACAATGAGCAGTTCTTC
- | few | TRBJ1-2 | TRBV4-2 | CASSQGNYGYTF | TGTGCCAGCAGCCAGGGCAACTATGGCTACACCTTC
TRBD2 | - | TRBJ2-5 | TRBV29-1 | CSVLAGEVGETQYF | TGCAGCGTTTTAGCGGGAGAAGTCGGAGAGACCCAGTACTTC
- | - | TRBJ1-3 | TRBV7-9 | CASSFLGPVSGNTIYF | TGTGCCAGCAGCTTTCTCGGCCCCGTCTCTGGAAACACCATATATTTT
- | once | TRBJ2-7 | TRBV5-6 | CASSLSGVVYEQYF | TGTGCCAGCAGCTTGTCGGGAGTCGTGTACGAGCAGTACTTC
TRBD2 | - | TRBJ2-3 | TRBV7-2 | CASSRTSFADTQYF | TGTGCCAGCAGCCGGACTAGCTTTGCAGATACGCAGTATTTT
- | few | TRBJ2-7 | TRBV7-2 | CASSSPGTLSYEQYF | TGTGCCAGCAGCTCCCCCGGGACATTATCCTACGAGCAGTACTTC
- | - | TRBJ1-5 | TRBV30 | CAWSVQGYQPQHF | TGTGCCTGGAGTGTACAGGGTTATCAGCCCCAGCATTTT
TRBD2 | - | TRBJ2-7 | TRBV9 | CASSVGLAGGPDYEQYF | TGTGCCAGCAGCGTAGGGTTAGCGGGAGGGCCGGACTACGAGCAGTACTTC
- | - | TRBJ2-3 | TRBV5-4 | CASSRRGGSTDTQYF | TGTGCCAGCAGCCGGAGGGGTGGGAGCACAGATACGCAGTATTTT
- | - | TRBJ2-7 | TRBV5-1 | CASSLDSPYEQYF | TGCGCCAGCAGCTTGGACAGTCCCTACGAGCAGTACTTC
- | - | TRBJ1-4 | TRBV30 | CAWNVLGGENEKLFF | TGTGCCTGGAACGTCCTTGGGGGAGAAAATGAAAAACTGTTTTTT
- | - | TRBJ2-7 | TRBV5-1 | CASSLVAGSSYEQYF | TGCGCCAGCAGCTTGGTGGCAGGAAGCTCCTACGAGCAGTACTTC